The present T cell receptor (beta chain) was sequenced within a study of identical twins. TCRdb ran MiXCR on the 5' RACE reads and lists one entry per CDR3 protein. The sample includes 1,800,000 or so distinct CDR3 sequences, less than 40% seen only once; the top ten take about 0.27%. This clonotype was counted between two and nine times. The TCR was taken from a newborn girl in good health. The sequenced material came from cord blood.

The CDR3 region has the DNA TGTGCCAGCAGACACGAAACAAGATATGGCTACACCTTC. Translating it yields CASRHETRYGYTF. V usage is TRBV13 and J usage is TRBJ1-2; no clear D. From germline, CDR1 is PRHDT and CDR2 FYEKMQ (reference sequence). Trimming took off 6 bases at V and 5 bases at J, with 13 bases between the two ends. The CDR3 covers 13 residues.